Below, 9 T cell receptor beta chains from the same sample are listed, as sequenced in a study of T cells in Graves' hyperthyroidism and ophthalmopathy. Amplification of TCR beta CDR3 regions was performed using RNA transcripts as template. The HTBI set primed first-round TCR CDR3 RT-PCR. One entry per CDR3 protein results from TCRdb running MiXCR on the multiplex PCR reads. The sample includes 560,000 or so distinct CDR3 sequences, 20% of them seen just once. Sequenced input: blood. The receptors come from a man aged 35 to 55 with Graves' ophthalmopathy.

The chain carries TRBV9 and TRBJ2-7, with a weak D call TRBD2 (7 bases). Germline V gene lookup returns CDR1 SGDLS and CDR2 YYNGEE. The CDR3 is made up of 16 amino acids. Trimming cost V 3 bases and J 5 bases, with 21 bases left between them. CDR3 bases: TGTGCCAGCAGCGGGGGGGGGGAAGGCCCAGGGGACGAGCAGTACTTC. It is translated as CASSGGGEGPGDEQYF.

V is TRBV29-1 and J is TRBJ1-2; D might be TRBD1 (5 bases). Germline CDR1 is SQVTM and CDR2 is ANQGSEA. The CDR3 extends over 13 amino acids. The V gene lost 4 bases and the J gene lost 4 bases, with 13 bases spanning the gap. The CDR3 region has the DNA TGCAGCGTTGGGTTATGGGGGAGCTATGGCTACACCTTC. Residues: CSVGLWGSYGYTF.

This clonotype has just one count. The chain combines TRBV7-2 with TRBJ1-4, with a tentative D call TRBD1 (5 bases). This CDR3 has 15 residues. Trimming pared 1 base from V and 3 bases from J, leaving 9 bases between. CDR1 SGHTA and CDR2 FQGNSA come from the germline V gene. The chain's CDR3 is CASSLVGAPNEKLFF. The CDR3 nucleotides read TGTGCCAGCAGCTTAGTTGGGGCGCCTAATGAAAAACTGTTTTTT.

This clonotype was seen ten or more times. The chain is built from TRBV11-2 and TRBJ2-1, with TRBD2 matching 8 bases. Germline CDR1 SGHAT, CDR2 FQNNGV. The CDR3 spans 17 residues. The junction had 8 bases not matched to a gene; V was cut back by 2 bases and J by 2 bases. CDR3 DNA: TGTGCCAGCAGCTTATCCCCCCGCGGGAGGACCTACAATGAGCAGTTCTTC. This translates into CASSLSPRGRTYNEQFF.

This clonotype was recorded many times. The chain has TRBV7-8 and TRBJ2-5; D possibly corresponds to TRBD2 (5 bases). The V end was cut by 3 bases, the J end by 2 bases, with 13 bases between. Per germline, CDR1 SGHVS and CDR2 FQNEAQ. The CDR3 totals 15 residues. The CDR3 loop reads CASSLGRGRQETQYF. As DNA, the CDR3 is TGTGCCAGCAGCTTGGGCCGGGGTAGACAAGAGACCCAGTACTTC.

The gene calls are TRBV30 and TRBJ1-1; no firm D call. V gave up 7 bases and J gave up 8 bases, with 14 bases separating them. The CDR3 spans 11 residues. Germline CDR1 reads GTSNPN; CDR2 reads SVGIG (reference sequence). Written as DNA, the CDR3 is TGTGCCTTCATACCGGGCGTCGAAGCTTTCTTT. Its protein product is CAFIPGVEAFF.

The table lists this clonotype with a few counts. This chain links TRBV7-9 with TRBJ2-7; D may be TRBD2 (5 bases). Germline V lookup: CDR1 SEHNR, CDR2 FQNEAQ (reference sequence). Trimming cost V 3 bases and J 6 bases, with 9 bases left between them. The CDR3 totals 12 residues. The CDR3 nucleotides are TGTGCCAGCAGCTTCACGGGGTTCGAGCAGTACTTC. Protein sequence: CASSFTGFEQYF.

This clonotype was counted ten times or more. J is TRBJ1-1 and V is TRBV12-3 or TRBV12-4; 7 bases fit TRBD1. The CDR3 totals 15 residues. The ends lost 2 bases at V and 0 bases at J; junction bases unmatched: 3. The CDR3 here is CASSLLGTVNTEAFF. The CDR3 bases are TGTGCCAGCAGTTTATTAGGGACAGTGAACACTGAAGCTTTCTTT.

The chain uses TRBV4-1 and TRBJ1-1; no firm D call. The V end lost 3 bases, the J end lost 4 bases, and 9 bases lay between the germline ends. The CDR3 consists of 13 residues. CDR1 and CDR2 from the germline V gene are MGHRA and YSYEKL. CDR3 sequence reads: CASSHQEGTEAFF. The CDR3 DNA is TGCGCCAGCAGCCACCAGGAGGGCACTGAAGCTTTCTTT.